The rows below give T cell receptor beta chains drawn from one sample of a study of T cells after yellow fever vaccination. TCRdb ran MiXCR on the 5' RACE reads and lists one entry per CDR3 protein. Of 150,000 to 200,000 distinct CDR3 sequences listed, 6% to 7.5% are singletons. Sequencing used CD4+ T cells sorted from PBMCs, obtained more than 4 days after the first yellow fever vaccination. The receptors stem from a young man who received the YFV17D yellow fever vaccine. Both conserved end residues are trimmed from each CDR3. Clone size is not always given. Where it is, it says once, few, many or a class for expanded clones.

many	TRBJ1-1	13	TRBV5-1	ASSNGDRGNTEAF
few	TRBJ2-7	13	TRBV9	ASSVGSAGTYEQY
few	TRBJ2-5	11	TRBV6-5	ASSYTGGETQY
few	TRBJ2-5	11	TRBV4-2	ASSQGDRKTQY
few	TRBJ1-1	12	TRBV5-1	ASSSDRPNTEAF
many	TRBJ2-5	11	TRBV7-2	ASSLQGYETQY
few	TRBJ1-1	13	TRBV5-1	ASSFSGTSNTEAF
many	TRBJ2-2	14	TRBV5-6	ASRRLGDTNTGELF
few	TRBJ2-7	11	TRBV7-3	ASSSGRGNEQY
many	TRBJ2-2	11	TRBV12-3/TRBV12-4	ASRAQGAGELF
many	TRBJ2-4	12	TRBV5-1	ASRLGQGWDIQY
many	TRBJ1-1	11	TRBV12-3/TRBV12-4	ASSLQVNTEAF
many	TRBJ2-5	15	TRBV5-1	ASSPGLAGIFQETQY
-	TRBJ2-2	9	TRBV3-1	ACSTTGELF
many	TRBJ2-1	13	TRBV5-1	ASSLSRTGANEQF
-	TRBJ1-3	14	TRBV14	ASSKGLRFSGNTIY
many	TRBJ1-4	11	TRBV5-1	ASSLGVEEKLF
-	TRBJ1-1	12	TRBV12-3/TRBV12-4	ASSPPYEGTEAF
-	TRBJ1-2	12	TRBV7-2	ASSFGRERYGYT
-	TRBJ2-1	13	TRBV7-7	ASSPGTGGGNEQF
many	TRBJ2-3	11	TRBV7-8	ASTPGGSDTQY
once	TRBJ2-6	11	TRBV7-3	ASQSSGDNVLT
-	TRBJ2-1	12	TRBV18	ASSSRDGYNEQF
-	TRBJ1-2	13	TRBV2	ASSVQGADFGGYT
once	TRBJ1-2	11	TRBV2	ASSQDLGYGYT
few	TRBJ2-2	12	TRBV6-1	ASIGGTNTGELF
-	TRBJ1-2	13	TRBV7-9	ASSPSGGRLYGYT
many	TRBJ2-1	11	TRBV5-1	ASSLKGGNEQF
-	TRBJ2-1	12	TRBV20-1	SAMASGGAGEQF
-	TRBJ2-2	15	TRBV7-2	ASSFYPTGLGTGELF
-	TRBJ2-7	12	TRBV5-4	ASSFSGALYEQY
many	TRBJ2-3	14	TRBV6-5	ASTGTLRQHTDTQY
many	TRBJ1-3	14	TRBV7-9	ASSSWTGLSGNTIY
-	TRBJ1-1	13	TRBV4-3	ASSHLTGLNTEAF
many	TRBJ2-5	14	TRBV12-3/TRBV12-4	ASSPRGQGIIGTQY
few	TRBJ2-3	11	TRBV25-1	AAKDRLGDTQY
-	TRBJ2-6	13	TRBV6-1	ASRPPVSGANVLT
many	TRBJ2-1	15	TRBV6-2/TRBV6-3	ASSWVRDAAKGDEQF
many	TRBJ2-3	14	TRBV6-1	ASSTLVRGGTDTQY
few	TRBJ1-1	12	TRBV5-1	ASSPGFGNTEAF
many	TRBJ1-1	12	TRBV29-1	SVERGRGNTEAF
-	TRBJ1-5	16	TRBV20-1	SAYFRGKGHESNQPQH
many	TRBJ2-3	10	TRBV20-1	SRDSSTDTQY
many	TRBJ2-3	11	TRBV7-9	ASSLGRDSPPH
few	TRBJ1-6	15	TRBV5-1	ASSLDGASDYNSPLH
many	TRBJ1-2	11	TRBV25-1	ATRRDSNYGYT
-	TRBJ1-1	11	TRBV7-8	ASSPSRGTEAF
many	TRBJ1-6	15	TRBV4-1	ASSQAEQGAENSPLH
many	TRBJ1-5	15	TRBV2	ASSSNRGAYSNQPQH
many	TRBJ1-1	12	TRBV3-1	ASSQEARNTEAF
many	TRBJ2-6	17	TRBV11-1	ASSLTAGTGHSGANVLT
few	TRBJ2-2	13	TRBV5-4	ASRRGTVNTGELF
few	TRBJ2-6	14	TRBV6-5	ASSYFTGQGSNVLT
-	TRBJ1-1	10	TRBV10-3	AIQGSGTEAF
-	TRBJ2-5	11	TRBV6-6	ASRGRGEETQY
-	TRBJ1-2	12	TRBV12-3/TRBV12-4	ASSLGYSFYGYT